Shown below are 8 T cell receptor beta chains from a single sample sequenced in a study of T cells in Graves' hyperthyroidism and ophthalmopathy (dated by TCRdb to 2018 to 2020). Library preparation used multiplex PCR. The sample was run on an Illumina HiSeq 2000. TCR beta CDR3 regions were amplified from RNA transcripts. The first round of RT-PCR for the TCR CDR3 was performed with the HTBI primer set and the Qiagen OneStep RT-PCR kit. Clones were called with MiXCR by TCRdb after fastp trimmed the public reads at Q25, and only in-frame beta chains were retained. Rows are combined by CDR3 protein, so each entry shows the most common genes and DNA. This sample is represented by around 350,000 distinct CDR3 sequences; under 20% of them were singletons. Jointly, the top ten make up roughly 3.5% of the sample. Sequencing used blood. Receptors originate from a woman under 30 with Graves' hyperthyroidism.

This clonotype was picked up many times. The rearrangement uses TRBV10-3 and TRBJ2-7, with TRBD1 matching 7 bases. Germline V gene data show CDR1 as ENHRY and CDR2 as SYGVKD. The CDR3 runs to 14 residues. V lost 3 bases and J lost 2; bases outside the gene matches: 4. CDR3 sequence: CAISEGGATYEQYF. CDR3 bases: TGTGCCATCAGTGAAGGGGGCGCGACCTACGAGCAGTACTTC.

This clonotype has a count of ten or more. This may be a read error: a much more frequent sequence differs by one nucleotide. V is TRBV12-3 or TRBV12-4 and J is TRBJ2-7; weak D call: TRBD1 (6 bases). There are 13 residues in the CDR3. The CDR3, as DNA: TGTGCCAGCTCCTCTCCACAGGGCTACGGGCAGTACTTC. This encodes CASSSPQGYGQYF.

This clonotype was recorded at least ten times. This chain uses TRBV20-1 with TRBJ2-7, with D tentatively TRBD1 or TRBD2 (6 bases each). Trimming shortened V by 7 bases and J by 3 bases, and 16 bases separated the two germline ends. The CDR3 covers 13 residues. Germline assignment: CDR1 DFQATT and CDR2 SNEGSKA (reference sequence). The CDR3 loop is CSGNLGGGYEQYF. Here the CDR3 DNA reads TGCAGTGGGAACCTCGGGGGCGGCTACGAGCAGTACTTC.

There are a few counts of this clonotype. The chain uses TRBV2 and TRBJ2-5, with TRBD2 as a possible D gene (6 bases). Trimming removed 7 bases from V and 5 bases from J, with 20 bases in between. Germline lookup yields CDR1 SNHLY and CDR2 FYNNEI. This CDR3 comprises 15 residues. The CDR3 coding sequence is TGTGCCAGCAAAGGGGAGCGGGTTTCAAAGGAGACCCAGTACTTC. This codes for CASKGERVSKETQYF.

This clonotype was counted many times. This chain connects TRBV28 to TRBJ2-7, with D possibly matching TRBD1 (6 bases). Germline V gives CDR1 MDHEN, CDR2 SYDVKM. This CDR3 contains 13 residues. V gave up 5 bases and J gave up 12 bases, with 20 bases separating them. For the CDR3, the DNA is TGTGCCAGCAGTATCTATGACAGGAGACGACGGTACTTC. This encodes CASSIYDRRRRYF.

The chain employs TRBV7-2 and TRBJ2-5, with D perhaps TRBD2 (6 bases). The CDR3 is made up of 13 amino acids. V gave up 5 bases and J gave up 3 bases, with 10 bases separating them. Looked up from germline, CDR1 is SGHTA and CDR2 is FQGNSA. The CDR3 loop reads CASSKGLEETQYF. In DNA form, the CDR3 reads TGTGCCAGCAGCAAGGGACTGGAAGAGACCCAGTACTTC.

The chain uses TRBV2 and TRBJ2-7; 12 nucleotides line up with TRBD2. CDR1 and CDR2 from the germline V gene are SNHLY and FYNNEI. The ends lost 6 bases at V and 0 bases at J; junction bases unmatched: 15. The CDR3 covers 19 residues. Here the CDR3 reads CASSSEGTTSGRSSYEQYF. The CDR3 nucleotides are TGTGCCAGCAGCTCCGAAGGGACAACTAGCGGGAGGAGCTCCTACGAGCAGTACTTC.

Ten or more counts support this clonotype. J is TRBJ1-1 and V is TRBV11-1, with D hard to call. Trimming removed 4 bases at V and 11 bases at J, with 29 bases between. CDR1 and CDR2 (germline): SGHAT, FQDESV (reference sequence). The CDR3 totals 17 residues. The CDR3 here is CASSSTTRIAYGSFAFF. The CDR3, as DNA: TGTGCCAGCAGCTCCACGACCCGGATCGCCTACGGATCATTCGCTTTCTTT.